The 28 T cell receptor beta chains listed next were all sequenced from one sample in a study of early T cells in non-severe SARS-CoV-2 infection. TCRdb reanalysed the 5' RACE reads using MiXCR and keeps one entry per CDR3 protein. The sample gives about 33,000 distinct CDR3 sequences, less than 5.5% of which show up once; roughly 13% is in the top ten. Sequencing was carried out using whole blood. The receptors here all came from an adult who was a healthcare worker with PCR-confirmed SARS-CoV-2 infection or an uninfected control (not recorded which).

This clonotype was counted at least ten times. The CDR3 DNA follows: TGTGCCAGCGGACCGACAGCCTTTGAAGCTTTCTTT. This codes for CASGPTAFEAFF. The rearrangement links TRBV28 to TRBJ1-1; tentatively, D is TRBD1 (5 bases). Germline CDR1 reads MDHEN; CDR2 reads SYDVKM. Trimming took off 8 bases at V and 7 bases at J, with 14 bases between the two ends. The CDR3 loop spans 12 amino acids.

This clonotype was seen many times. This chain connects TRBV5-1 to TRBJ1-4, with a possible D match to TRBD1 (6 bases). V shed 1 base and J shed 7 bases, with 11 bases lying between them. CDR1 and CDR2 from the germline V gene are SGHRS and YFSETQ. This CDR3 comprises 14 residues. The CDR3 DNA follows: TGCGCCAGCAGCTTGAGTTCAGGGGCTGAAAAACTGTTTTTT. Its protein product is CASSLSSGAEKLFF.

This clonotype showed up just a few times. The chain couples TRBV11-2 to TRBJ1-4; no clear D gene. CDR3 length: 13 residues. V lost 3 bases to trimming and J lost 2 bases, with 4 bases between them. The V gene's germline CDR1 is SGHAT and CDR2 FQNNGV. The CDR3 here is CASSFSTNEKLFF. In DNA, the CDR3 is TGTGCCAGCAGCTTCTCTACTAATGAAAAACTGTTTTTT.

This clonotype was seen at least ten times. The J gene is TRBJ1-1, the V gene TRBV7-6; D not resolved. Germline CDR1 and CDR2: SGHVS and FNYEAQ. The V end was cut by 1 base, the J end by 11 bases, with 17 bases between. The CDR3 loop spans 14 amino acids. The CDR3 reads CASSLDPGSAAAFF. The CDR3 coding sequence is TGTGCCAGCAGCTTAGATCCCGGGTCAGCGGCGGCTTTCTTT.

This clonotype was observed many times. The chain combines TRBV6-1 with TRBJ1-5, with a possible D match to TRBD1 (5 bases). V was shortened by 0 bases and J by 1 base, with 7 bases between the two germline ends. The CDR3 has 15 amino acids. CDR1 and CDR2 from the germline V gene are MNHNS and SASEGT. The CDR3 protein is CASSEAGHSNQPQHF. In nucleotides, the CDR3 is TGTGCCAGCAGTGAAGCGGGGCACAGCAATCAGCCCCAGCATTTT.

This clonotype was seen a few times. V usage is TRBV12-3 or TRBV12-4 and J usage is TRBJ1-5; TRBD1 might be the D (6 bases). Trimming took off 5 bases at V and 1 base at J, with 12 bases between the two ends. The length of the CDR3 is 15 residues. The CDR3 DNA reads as TGTGCCAGCAGTCCCAGGGGAGGCAGCAATCAGCCCCAGCATTTT. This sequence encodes CASSPRGGSNQPQHF.

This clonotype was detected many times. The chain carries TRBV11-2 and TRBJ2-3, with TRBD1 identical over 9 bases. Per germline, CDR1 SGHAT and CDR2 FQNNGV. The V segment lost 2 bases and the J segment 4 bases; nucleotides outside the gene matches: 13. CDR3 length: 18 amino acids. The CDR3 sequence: CASSLPLTGGYFSDTQYF. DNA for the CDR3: TGTGCCAGCAGCTTACCTCTTACAGGGGGCTATTTCTCAGATACGCAGTATTTT.

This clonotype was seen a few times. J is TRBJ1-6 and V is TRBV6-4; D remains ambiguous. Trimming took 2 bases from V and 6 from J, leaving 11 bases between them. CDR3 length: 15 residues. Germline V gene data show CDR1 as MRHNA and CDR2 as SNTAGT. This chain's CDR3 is CASSDAADGNSPLHF. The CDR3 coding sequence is TGTGCCAGCAGTGACGCCGCAGATGGTAATTCACCCCTCCACTTT.

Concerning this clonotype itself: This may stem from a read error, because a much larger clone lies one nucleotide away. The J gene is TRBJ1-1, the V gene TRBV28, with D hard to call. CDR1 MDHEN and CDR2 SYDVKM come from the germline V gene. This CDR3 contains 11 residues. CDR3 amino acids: CACRENTEAFF. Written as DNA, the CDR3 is TGTGCCTGCAGAGAAAACACTGAAGCTTTCTTT.

CDR3 sequence reads: CASSLRLNEGYTF. In DNA, the CDR3 is TGTGCCAGCAGCTTACGGCTTAACGAGGGCTACACCTTC. The chain uses TRBV11-2 and TRBJ1-2; unclear D gene. The V and J ends lost 2 bases and 8 bases respectively, with 12 bases between them. Germline CDR1 SGHAT, CDR2 FQNNGV. This CDR3 has 13 amino acids.

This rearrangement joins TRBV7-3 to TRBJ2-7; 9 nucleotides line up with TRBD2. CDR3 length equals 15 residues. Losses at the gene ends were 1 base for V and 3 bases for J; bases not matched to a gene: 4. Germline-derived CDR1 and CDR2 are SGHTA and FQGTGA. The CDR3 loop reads CASSLILAGNYEQYF. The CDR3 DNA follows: TGTGCCAGCAGCTTAATACTAGCGGGTAACTACGAGCAGTACTTC.

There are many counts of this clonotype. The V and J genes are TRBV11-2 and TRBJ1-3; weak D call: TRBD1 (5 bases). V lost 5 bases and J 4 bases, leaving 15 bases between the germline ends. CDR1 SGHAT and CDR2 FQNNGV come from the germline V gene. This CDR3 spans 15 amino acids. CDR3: CASSPQEGFGNTIYF. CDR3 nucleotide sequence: TGTGCCAGCAGCCCACAAGAGGGGTTCGGAAACACCATATATTTT.

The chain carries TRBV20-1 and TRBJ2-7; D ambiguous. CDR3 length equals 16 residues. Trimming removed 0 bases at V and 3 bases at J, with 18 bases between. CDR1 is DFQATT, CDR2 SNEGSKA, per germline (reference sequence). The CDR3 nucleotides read TGCAGTGCTAGAGATCGGTTCATCTCGGATATCTACGAGCAGTACTTC. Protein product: CSARDRFISDIYEQYF.

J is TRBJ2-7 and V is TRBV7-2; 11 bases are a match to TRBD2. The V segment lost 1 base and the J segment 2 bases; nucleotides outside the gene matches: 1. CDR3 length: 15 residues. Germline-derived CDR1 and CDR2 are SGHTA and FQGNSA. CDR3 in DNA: TGTGCCAGCAGCTTAGTAGCGGGGGGGACCTACGAGCAGTACTTC. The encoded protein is CASSLVAGGTYEQYF.

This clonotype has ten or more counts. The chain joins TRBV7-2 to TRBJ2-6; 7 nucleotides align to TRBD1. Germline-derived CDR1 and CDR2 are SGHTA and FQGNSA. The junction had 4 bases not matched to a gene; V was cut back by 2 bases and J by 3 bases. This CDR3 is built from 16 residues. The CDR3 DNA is TGTGCCAGCAGCTTAATTCGGACAGGTGGGGCCAACGTCCTGACTTTC. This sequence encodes CASSLIRTGGANVLTF.

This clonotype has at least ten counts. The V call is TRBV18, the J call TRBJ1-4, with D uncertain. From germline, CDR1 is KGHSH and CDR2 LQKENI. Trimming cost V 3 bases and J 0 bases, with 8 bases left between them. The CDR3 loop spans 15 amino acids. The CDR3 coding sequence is TGTGCCAGCTCACCGGTATCGGCAACTAATGAAAAACTGTTTTTT. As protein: CASSPVSATNEKLFF. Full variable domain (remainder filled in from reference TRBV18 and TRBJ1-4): NAGVMQNPRHLVRRRGQEARLRCSPMKGHSHVYWYRQLPEEGLKFMVYLQKENIIDESGMPKERFSAEFPKEGPSILRIQQVVRGDSAAYFCASSPVSATNEKLFFGSGTQLSVL.

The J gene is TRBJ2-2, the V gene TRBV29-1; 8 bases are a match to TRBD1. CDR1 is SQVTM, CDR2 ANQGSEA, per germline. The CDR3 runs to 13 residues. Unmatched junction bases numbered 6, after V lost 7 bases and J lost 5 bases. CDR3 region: CSAAGQATGELFF. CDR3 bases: TGCAGCGCCGCGGGACAGGCTACCGGGGAGCTGTTTTTT.

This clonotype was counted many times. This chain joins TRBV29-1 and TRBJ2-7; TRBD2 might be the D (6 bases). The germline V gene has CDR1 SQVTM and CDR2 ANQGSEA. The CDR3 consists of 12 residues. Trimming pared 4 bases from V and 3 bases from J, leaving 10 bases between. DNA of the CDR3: TGCAGCGTTGCCCGGGACTTCTACGAGCAGTACTTC. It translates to CSVARDFYEQYF.

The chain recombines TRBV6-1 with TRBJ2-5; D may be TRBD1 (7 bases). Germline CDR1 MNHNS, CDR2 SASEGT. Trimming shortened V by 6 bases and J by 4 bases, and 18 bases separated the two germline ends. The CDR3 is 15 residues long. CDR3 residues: CASRPQGGDSETQYF. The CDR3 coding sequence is TGTGCCAGCAGACCCCAGGGGGGCGATTCAGAGACCCAGTACTTC.

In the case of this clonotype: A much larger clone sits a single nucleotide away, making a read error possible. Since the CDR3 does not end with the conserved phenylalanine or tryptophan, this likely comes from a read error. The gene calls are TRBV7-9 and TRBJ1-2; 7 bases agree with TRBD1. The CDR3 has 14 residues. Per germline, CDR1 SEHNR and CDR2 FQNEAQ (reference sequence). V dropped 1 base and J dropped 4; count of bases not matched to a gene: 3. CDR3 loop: CASSLGDSSYGYTL. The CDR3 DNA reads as TGTGCCAGCAGCTTAGGGGACAGCTCCTATGGCTACACCCTC.

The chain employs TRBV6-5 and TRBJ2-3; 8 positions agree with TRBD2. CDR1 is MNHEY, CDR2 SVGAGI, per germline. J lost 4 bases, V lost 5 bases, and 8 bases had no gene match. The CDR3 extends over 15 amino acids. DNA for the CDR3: TGTGCCAGCAGTACTACCGGGAGGGGCGCAGATACGCAGTATTTT. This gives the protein CASSTTGRGADTQYF.

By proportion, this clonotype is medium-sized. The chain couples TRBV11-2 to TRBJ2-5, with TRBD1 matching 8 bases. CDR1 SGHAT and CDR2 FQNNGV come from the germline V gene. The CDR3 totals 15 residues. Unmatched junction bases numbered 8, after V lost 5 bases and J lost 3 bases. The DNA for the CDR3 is TGTGCCAGCAGCGGAACGACAGGGGAGAAAGAGACCCAGTACTTC. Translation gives CASSGTTGEKETQYF.

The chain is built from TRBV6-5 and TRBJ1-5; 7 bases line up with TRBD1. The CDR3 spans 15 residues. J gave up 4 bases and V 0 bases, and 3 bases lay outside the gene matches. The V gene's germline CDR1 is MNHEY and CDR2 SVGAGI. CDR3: CASSYSGTENQPQHF. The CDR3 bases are TGTGCCAGCAGTTACTCCGGGACAGAGAATCAGCCCCAGCATTTT.

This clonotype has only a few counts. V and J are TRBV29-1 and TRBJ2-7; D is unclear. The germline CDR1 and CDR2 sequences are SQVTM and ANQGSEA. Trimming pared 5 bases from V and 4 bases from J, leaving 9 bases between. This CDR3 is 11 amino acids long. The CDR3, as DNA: TGCAGCGTTACCGACGGTTACGAGCAGTACTTC. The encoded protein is CSVTDGYEQYF.

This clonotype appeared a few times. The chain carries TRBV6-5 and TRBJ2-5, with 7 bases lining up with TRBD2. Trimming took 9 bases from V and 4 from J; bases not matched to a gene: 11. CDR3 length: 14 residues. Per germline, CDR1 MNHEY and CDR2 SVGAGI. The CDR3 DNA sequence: TGTGCCAGTACAGACTCCGGGACTATAGAGACCCAGTACTTC. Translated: CASTDSGTIETQYF.

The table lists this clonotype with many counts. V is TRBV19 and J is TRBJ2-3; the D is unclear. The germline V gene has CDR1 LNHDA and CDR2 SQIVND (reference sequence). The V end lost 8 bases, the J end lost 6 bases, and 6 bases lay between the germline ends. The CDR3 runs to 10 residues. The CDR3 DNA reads TGTGCCAGTGGTGGGGATACGCAGTATTTT. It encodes CASGGDTQYF.

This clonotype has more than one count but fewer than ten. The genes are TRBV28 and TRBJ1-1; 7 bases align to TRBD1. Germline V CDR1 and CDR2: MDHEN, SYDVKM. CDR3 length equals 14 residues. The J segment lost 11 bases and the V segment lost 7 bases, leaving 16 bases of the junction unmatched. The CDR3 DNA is TGTGCCAGCACCCGGACAGGATTCCCCCTGAATGCTTTCTTT. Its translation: CASTRTGFPLNAFF.

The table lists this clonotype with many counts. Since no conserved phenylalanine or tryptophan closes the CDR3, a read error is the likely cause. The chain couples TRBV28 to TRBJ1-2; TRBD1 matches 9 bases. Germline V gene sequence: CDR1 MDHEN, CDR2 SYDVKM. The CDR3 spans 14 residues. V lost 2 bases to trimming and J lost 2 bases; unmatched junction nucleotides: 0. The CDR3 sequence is CASSLGQGNYGYTL. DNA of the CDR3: TGTGCCAGCAGTTTAGGACAGGGGAACTATGGCTACACCCTC.